Below, 19 T cell receptor beta chains from the same sample are listed, as sequenced in a study of spatial heterogeneity in lung cancer. As to time point: sample taken at primary tumor resection. The authors sequenced whole RNA from tumor, nontumor lung or frozen PBMC without sorting. Each CDR3 protein is one row after TCRdb ran MiXCR on the 5' RACE reads. The sample shows tens of thousands of distinct CDR3 sequences, about 10% of them seen only once. The source was PBMCs, collected at surgery. The receptor set was obtained from a female donor with early-stage non-small cell lung cancer.

This clonotype has a handful of counts. This chain joins TRBV6-5 and TRBJ2-3, with D perhaps matching TRBD1 (6 bases). Trimming cost V 4 bases and J 4 bases, with 15 bases left between them. This CDR3 contains 15 residues. Germline V CDR1 and CDR2: MNHEY, SVGAGI. The CDR3 bases are TGTGCCAGCAGTTCGGGACATAAGGTCCCAGATACGCAGTATTTT. It is translated as CASSSGHKVPDTQYF.

There are many counts of this clonotype. The chain links TRBV6-5 to TRBJ1-1, with D unclear. The CDR3 contains 13 residues. Looked up from germline, CDR1 is MNHEY and CDR2 is SVGAGI. The V gene lost 2 bases and the J gene lost 7 bases, with 11 bases spanning the gap. The chain's CDR3 is CASSYTEGDEAFF. CDR3 nucleotides: TGTGCCAGCAGTTACACCGAGGGAGATGAAGCTTTCTTT.

The sample holds a few counts of this clonotype. The genes are TRBV29-1 and TRBJ2-7, with D tentatively TRBD2 (5 bases). Germline values: CDR1 SQVTM, CDR2 ANQGSEA. This CDR3 has 11 residues. With 7 bases removed from V and 7 bases from J, the gap between germline ends came to 14 bases. CDR3 nucleotide sequence: TGCAGCGCAAAAGCGCCGGGGGAGCAGTACTTC. Translation: CSAKAPGEQYF.

The rearrangement uses TRBV7-3 and TRBJ1-1; the D is unclear. The CDR3 sequence is 12 residues long. Germline CDR1 is SGHTA and CDR2 is FQGTGA. The ends were cut back, 4 bases at V and 5 bases at J, with 8 bases in the middle. CDR3 bases: TGTGCCAGCAGCTCCTCGGGAACTGAAGCTTTCTTT. Translation: CASSSSGTEAFF.

This clonotype was detected only a few times. The chain combines TRBV12-3 or TRBV12-4 with TRBJ2-5, with D possibly matching TRBD1 (5 bases). V was pared by 6 bases and J by 1 base, with 9 bases between. The CDR3 has 13 residues. The CDR3, as DNA: TGTGCCAGCAGGCGGACACCCCAAGAGACCCAGTACTTC. Its protein is CASRRTPQETQYF.

This clonotype turned up a few times. The rearrangement links TRBV7-9 to TRBJ1-2, with TRBD1 matching 7 bases. Trimming at V came to 5 bases and at J to 5 bases, leaving 8 bases not matched to a gene. CDR1 is SEHNR, CDR2 FQNEAQ, per germline (reference sequence). CDR3 length: 14 residues. CDR3 protein: CASSPPGGMYGYTF. The CDR3 nucleotides read TGTGCCAGCAGCCCCCCAGGGGGGATGTATGGCTACACCTTC.

This clonotype was detected only a few times. This chain joins TRBV7-3 and TRBJ2-5; possible D gene TRBD1, 5 bases. Germline V gene sequence: CDR1 SGHTA, CDR2 FQGTGA. The CDR3 is 13 residues long. V shed 2 bases and J shed 3 bases, with 7 bases lying between them. Written as DNA, the CDR3 is TGTGCCAGCAGCTTATCAGGGAAAGAGACCCAGTACTTC. Protein product: CASSLSGKETQYF.

The chain couples TRBV12-3 or TRBV12-4 to TRBJ2-2; D unresolved. With 6 bases removed from V and 6 bases from J, the gap between germline ends came to 14 bases. The CDR3 consists of 14 residues. This CDR3 reads CASSNSFQPGELFF. The CDR3 coding sequence is TGTGCCAGCAGCAATTCTTTTCAGCCCGGGGAGCTGTTTTTT.

The chain links TRBV28 to TRBJ1-1, with D perhaps matching TRBD1 (6 bases). The germline V gene has CDR1 MDHEN and CDR2 SYDVKM. Trimming shortened V by 3 bases and J by 2 bases, and 10 bases separated the two germline ends. This CDR3 region has 14 residues. The DNA for the CDR3 is TGTGCCAGCAGTTTGGGCAGGGGAAACACTGAAGCTTTCTTT. Translation gives CASSLGRGNTEAFF.

The table lists this clonotype with a few counts. J is TRBJ1-2 and V is TRBV20-1, with D unclear. The CDR3 has 12 amino acids. V was pared by 2 bases and J by 1 base, with 5 bases between. The V gene's germline CDR1 is DFQATT and CDR2 SNEGSKA (reference sequence). CDR3 residues: CSARPVNYGYTF. CDR3 DNA sequence: TGCAGTGCTAGACCCGTTAACTATGGCTACACCTTC.

This clonotype was observed a handful of times. This chain connects TRBV5-1 to TRBJ1-2; 10 bases line up with TRBD1. Germline V CDR1 and CDR2: SGHRS, YFSETQ. The ends lost 0 bases at V and 6 bases at J; junction bases unmatched: 2. This CDR3 spans 14 amino acids. The CDR3 bases are TGCGCCAGCAGCTTGGAGACAGGGGGCCATGGCTACACCTTC. Translating gives CASSLETGGHGYTF.

The rearrangement links TRBV5-1 to TRBJ2-5, with TRBD2 matching over 7 bases. The length of the CDR3 is 15 residues. The trim removed 6 bases at V and 5 bases at J, leaving 13 bases unmatched. Looked up from germline, CDR1 is SGHRS and CDR2 is YFSETQ. CDR3 sequence: CASMISGPPMETQYF. The CDR3 coding sequence is TGCGCCAGCATGATTAGCGGGCCCCCTATGGAGACCCAGTACTTC.

This clonotype turned up a few times. The chain has TRBV5-1 and TRBJ1-2, with D perhaps matching TRBD1 (5 bases). Trimming left V 0 bases short and J 3 bases short, with 9 bases between. The CDR3 sequence is 14 residues long. CDR1 is SGHRS, CDR2 YFSETQ, per germline. This CDR3 reads CASSLEGFYYGYTF. In DNA form, the CDR3 reads TGCGCCAGCAGCTTGGAGGGGTTCTACTATGGCTACACCTTC. Using reference TRBV5-1 and TRBJ1-2 for the parts outside the CDR3, the full variable domain is KAGVTQTPRYLIKTRGQQVTLSCSPISGHRSVSWYQQTPGQGLQFLFEYFSETQRNKGNFPGRFSGRQFSNSRSEMNVSTLELGDSALYLCASSLEGFYYGYTFGSGTRLTVV.

The CDR3 region has the DNA TGTGCCAGCAGCCTTCTCGACAGGGCCGGCTCTGGGGCCAACGTCCTGACTTTC. Translating gives CASSLLDRAGSGANVLTF. The chain couples TRBV3-1 to TRBJ2-6; 7 bases map to TRBD1. The germline V gene encodes CDR1 LGHDT and CDR2 YNNKEL (reference sequence). The length of the CDR3 is 18 residues. J was trimmed by 0 bases and V by 4 bases; bases with no gene match: 9. The variable domain in full, completed from reference TRBV3-1 and TRBJ2-6, reads DTAVSQTPKYLVTQMGNDKSIKCEQNLGHDTMYWYKQDSKKFLKIMFSYNNKELIINETVPNRFSPKSPDKAHLNLHINSLELGDSAVYFCASSLLDRAGSGANVLTFGAGSRLTVL.

The genes are TRBV20-1 and TRBJ2-5; tentative D call: TRBD1 (5 bases). The CDR3 runs to 11 residues. CDR1 and CDR2 from the germline V gene are DFQATT and SNEGSKA (reference sequence). The V and J ends lost 3 bases and 4 bases respectively, with 6 bases between them. CDR3 protein: CSASQGETQYF. The CDR3 bases are TGCAGTGCTAGTCAGGGAGAGACCCAGTACTTC.

The rearrangement links TRBV29-1 to TRBJ1-1, with 8 bases that match TRBD1. Trimming at V came to 5 bases and at J to 3 bases, leaving 2 bases not matched to a gene. The CDR3 is made up of 12 amino acids. In germline, CDR1 is SQVTM, CDR2 ANQGSEA. CDR3 residues: CSVNRGDTEAFF. The CDR3 region has the DNA TGCAGCGTTAACAGGGGGGACACTGAAGCTTTCTTT. Full variable domain (missing parts from reference TRBV29-1 and TRBJ1-1): SAVISQKPSRDICQRGTSLTIQCQVDSQVTMMFWYRQQPGQSLTLIATANQGSEATYESGFVIDKFPISRPNLTFSTLTVSNMSPEDSSIYLCSVNRGDTEAFFGQGTRLTVV.

This clonotype was observed a few times. The V call is TRBV7-9, the J call TRBJ2-1, with 9 bases aligning to TRBD1. The trim removed 5 bases at V and 7 bases at J, leaving 6 bases unmatched. Per germline, CDR1 SEHNR and CDR2 FQNEAQ (reference sequence). The CDR3 spans 14 residues. The CDR3 spells CASSPRGTGNEQFF. CDR3 sequence (DNA): TGTGCCAGCAGCCCAAGGGGGACAGGGAATGAGCAGTTCTTC.

The J gene is TRBJ1-4, the V gene TRBV28, with unresolved D. CDR1 is MDHEN and CDR2 is SYDVKM in the germline V gene. Trimming removed 5 bases at V and 8 bases at J, with 15 bases between. CDR3 length equals 14 residues. CDR3 residues: CASSQGPIPEKLFF. CDR3 nucleotides: TGTGCCAGCAGTCAAGGGCCCATCCCCGAAAAACTGTTTTTT.

This clonotype came up a few times. The chain links TRBV6-1 to TRBJ2-3; 8 bases match TRBD2. Per the germline V gene, CDR1 is MNHNS and CDR2 is SASEGT. This CDR3 is built from 15 residues. V dropped 1 base and J dropped 5; count of bases not matched to a gene: 5. The CDR3 DNA sequence: TGTGCCAGCAGTGAAGAAGCGGGGGCGGGAGATACGCAGTATTTT. This translates into CASSEEAGAGDTQYF.